Described below is a single T cell receptor beta chain sequence and its context. The antigen is unknown. From germline, CDR1 is SGHRS and CDR2 YFSETQ. V was shortened by 3 bases and J by 5 bases, with 14 bases between the two germline ends. This CDR3 comprises 14 residues. The sample is drawn from a study of shared clonotypes between healthy human individuals. Notes on the study in general: It was only blood that was sampled, and tissue repertoires likely differ.

The test was conducted at deep level. Repertoires were generated with immunoSEQ multiplex PCR, while TCRdb's copy carries only in-frame clones and drops some. This table has about 1 million clones, 75% to 85% appearing once. This TCR was sampled from a man younger than 35 in good health. Some clones in this sample may be carry-over from other donors' samples. The chain links TRBV5-1 to TRBJ1-1; D uncertain. The sample consisted of memory CD4+ T cells from PBMCs. This sample's subset: CD45RA-negative fraction. Written as DNA, the CDR3 is TGCGCCAGCAGCTCGGGTCTCCCGGGGACTGAAGCTTTCTTT. Protein product: CASSSGLPGTEAFF.